This passage covers 17 T cell receptor beta chains from one sample sequenced in a study of blood T cells in healthy people across ages. Alongside a J-beta primer mix, a sample-barcoded 5' primer served in a second PCR lasting about 7 to 11 cycles. TCRdb reprocessed the 5' RACE reads with MiXCR, giving one entry per CDR3 protein. This sample has 600,000 to 850,000 distinct CDR3 sequences, with around 25% found just once. The same sample was also used in a study of T cells of mothers and their children.

The sample was blood. Receptors originate from a boy aged 10-17 years in good health.

The V gene is TRBV9, the J gene TRBJ1-2, with TRBD1 matching 8 bases. Losses at the gene ends were 1 base for V and 5 bases for J; bases not matched to a gene: 7. The length of the CDR3 is 15 residues. Per the germline V gene, CDR1 is SGDLS and CDR2 is YYNGEE. CDR3 nucleotide sequence: TGTGCCAGCAGCGTACATTTCGGGACAGGATATGGCTACACCTTC. It translates to CASSVHFGTGYGYTF. The entire variable domain, with the rest obtained from reference TRBV9 and TRBJ1-2, is as follows: DSGVTQTPKHLITATGQRVTLRCSPRSGDLSVYWYQQSLDQGLQFLIQYYNGEERAKGNILERFSAQQFPDLHSELNLSSLELGDSALYFCASSVHFGTGYGYTFGSGTRLTVV.

This clonotype was observed a few times. The chain uses TRBV20-1 and TRBJ1-2, with D unclear. The CDR3 has 13 amino acids. Trimming took off 0 bases at V and 8 bases at J, with 13 bases between the two ends. The germline V gene encodes CDR1 DFQATT and CDR2 SNEGSKA (reference sequence). In nucleotides, the CDR3 is TGCAGTGCTAGAGAAGACTGGAGTGGCGGCTACACCTTC. Protein: CSAREDWSGGYTF.

V usage is TRBV5-1 and J usage is TRBJ1-3; 10 bases agree with TRBD1. Trimming at V came to 0 bases and at J to 2 bases, leaving 2 bases not matched to a gene. Germline V lookup: CDR1 SGHRS, CDR2 YFSETQ. The CDR3 is 16 amino acids. CDR3: CASSLGQGAAGNTIYF. In nucleotides, the CDR3 is TGCGCCAGCAGCTTGGGACAGGGGGCTGCTGGAAACACCATATATTTT.

This clonotype has just a few counts. The chain couples TRBV7-2 to TRBJ2-1; D gene ambiguous. V was clipped by 1 base and J by 7 bases, with 11 bases between them. In germline, CDR1 is SGHTA, CDR2 FQGNSA. The CDR3 is 14 amino acids. CDR3 loop: CASSLGLWANEQFF. DNA for the CDR3: TGTGCCAGCAGCTTAGGGTTGTGGGCTAATGAGCAGTTCTTC.

The J gene is TRBJ1-1, the V gene TRBV5-6; D is unclear. With 0 bases removed from V and 7 bases from J, the gap between germline ends came to 10 bases. The CDR3 loop spans 13 amino acids. Germline values: CDR1 SGHDT, CDR2 YYEEEE. The CDR3 protein is CASSLGGMDEAFF. The CDR3 DNA reads TGTGCCAGCAGCTTGGGAGGAATGGATGAAGCTTTCTTT. Using reference TRBV5-6 and TRBJ1-1 for the parts outside the CDR3, the full variable domain is DAGVTQSPTHLIKTRGQQVTLRCSPKSGHDTVSWYQQALGQGPQFIFQYYEEEERQRGNFPDRFSGHQFPNYSSELNVNALLLGDSALYLCASSLGGMDEAFFGQGTRLTVV.

The gene calls are TRBV4-1 and TRBJ2-7; D ambiguous. Trimming removed 1 base from V and 1 base from J, with 8 bases in between. CDR1 and CDR2 from the germline V gene are MGHRA and YSYEKL. The CDR3 consists of 14 residues. CDR3 in amino acids: CASSQGVASYEQYF. The CDR3 bases are TGCGCCAGCAGCCAAGGGGTGGCATCCTACGAGCAGTACTTC.

The sample holds one count of this clonotype. V gene TRBV20-1 combines with J gene TRBJ1-2; D perhaps matches TRBD1 (6 bases). Per the germline V gene, CDR1 is DFQATT and CDR2 is SNEGSKA (reference sequence). Trimming took off 1 base at V and 3 bases at J, with 12 bases between the two ends. The length of the CDR3 is 14 residues. The CDR3 bases are TGCAGTGCTAGAGCCCAGGGGACTGACTATGGCTACACCTTC. Protein sequence: CSARAQGTDYGYTF.

This sequence joins TRBV29-1 and TRBJ2-1, with TRBD2 matching 7 bases. The end of the DNA is better explained by TRBJ2-7, so the J call may be wrong. This CDR3 spans 13 amino acids. Germline V gives CDR1 SQVTM, CDR2 ANQGSEA. The CDR3 nucleotides read TGCAGCGTTTCTAGCGGAGGGAGCTACGAGCAGTACTTC. Residues: CSVSSGGSYEQYF.

This clonotype was seen only a few times. The chain recombines TRBV6-1 with TRBJ2-7, with 13 bases aligning to TRBD2. Germline V gives CDR1 MNHNS, CDR2 SASEGT. The CDR3 is made up of 14 amino acids. J was trimmed by 6 bases and V by 4 bases; bases with no gene match: 3. The DNA of the CDR3 is TGTGCCAGCAGTGCTTGGACTAGCGGGAGCGAGCAGTACTTC. It is translated as CASSAWTSGSEQYF.

This chain links TRBV20-1 with TRBJ2-7, with 7 nucleotides matching TRBD1. The germline V gene encodes CDR1 DFQATT and CDR2 SNEGSKA (reference sequence). The CDR3 is made up of 12 amino acids. The trim removed 6 bases at V and 7 bases at J, leaving 9 bases unmatched. CDR3 protein: CSASRTGVEQYF. In DNA, the CDR3 is TGCAGTGCCTCTAGAACAGGGGTAGAGCAGTACTTC.

This clonotype was detected a few times. V usage is TRBV25-1 and J usage is TRBJ1-2; 7 bases agree with TRBD1. Trimming took 5 bases from V and 5 from J; bases not matched to a gene: 8. CDR3 size: 14 residues. CDR1 is MGHDK and CDR2 is SYGVNS in the germline V gene. The chain's CDR3 is CASSSEGQTYGYTF. Written as DNA, the CDR3 is TGTGCCAGCAGTTCAGAGGGACAGACTTATGGCTACACCTTC.

This clonotype was detected only a few times. The gene calls are TRBV4-3 and TRBJ1-4, with 8 nucleotides matching TRBD1. V was pared by 0 bases and J by 6 bases, with 6 bases of the junction left unmatched. The CDR3 contains 16 residues. Germline CDR1 and CDR2: LGHNA and YSLEER. The CDR3 region has the DNA TGCGCCAGCAGCCAAGATCGGGACAGGTTATATGAAAAACTGTTTTTT. Its translation: CASSQDRDRLYEKLFF.

This chain links TRBV12-3 or TRBV12-4 with TRBJ1-4; TRBD1 is a possible D gene (5 bases). The V gene lost 8 bases and the J gene lost 10 bases, with 17 bases spanning the gap. The CDR3 runs to 13 residues. The CDR3 DNA reads TGTGCCAGCGGGGAGAAGGAAAGGGGAAAACTGTTTTTT. Translated: CASGEKERGKLFF.

This clonotype was seen only a few times. Germline and junction disagree at one end, which may indicate a read error. V usage is TRBV7-3 and J usage is TRBJ2-5, with TRBD2 matching over 9 bases. Germline assignment: CDR1 SGHTA and CDR2 FQGTGA. The CDR3 length is 17 residues. CDR3 nucleotide sequence: TGTGCCAGCAGCTTAGGCGCCGGGACTAGCCGTGGGGATGAGCAGCTCTTC. It codes for CASSLGAGTSRGDEQLF. Looking up the rest from reference TRBV7-3 and TRBJ2-5 gives the full variable domain: GAGVSQTPSNKVTEKGKYVELRCDPISGHTALYWYRQSLGQGPEFLIYFQGTGAADDSGLPNDRFFAVRPEGSVSTLKIQRTERGDSAVYLCASSLGAGTSRGDEQLFGPGTRLLVL.

This chain links TRBV7-6 with TRBJ2-1, with D possibly being TRBD2 (7 bases). Trimming stripped 2 bases from V and 5 bases from J, with 13 bases between. Germline V CDR1 and CDR2: SGHVS, FNYEAQ. The CDR3 covers 15 residues. In DNA, the CDR3 is TGTGCCAGCAGCTTAACAGTGGGGGGGCACAATGAGCAGTTCTTC. This gives the protein CASSLTVGGHNEQFF.

This chain connects TRBV20-1 to TRBJ1-5; no firm D call. V lost 6 bases and J 9 bases, leaving 6 bases between the germline ends. The CDR3 contains 9 residues. The V gene's germline CDR1 is DFQATT and CDR2 SNEGSKA (reference sequence). The chain's CDR3 is CSAGWPQHF. The CDR3 DNA follows: TGCAGTGCCGGCTGGCCCCAGCATTTT.

This clonotype was counted only a few times. The V gene is TRBV6-2 or TRBV6-3, the J gene TRBJ2-3, with 12 bases that match TRBD2. Trimming at V came to 5 bases and at J to 6 bases, leaving 12 bases not matched to a gene. CDR1 and CDR2 from the germline V gene are MNHEY and SVGEGT. The CDR3 length is 17 residues. The CDR3 region has the DNA TGTGCCAGCAGTCAACGTGGACTAGCGGGGAGTCAGGATACGCAGTATTTT. The encoded protein is CASSQRGLAGSQDTQYF.